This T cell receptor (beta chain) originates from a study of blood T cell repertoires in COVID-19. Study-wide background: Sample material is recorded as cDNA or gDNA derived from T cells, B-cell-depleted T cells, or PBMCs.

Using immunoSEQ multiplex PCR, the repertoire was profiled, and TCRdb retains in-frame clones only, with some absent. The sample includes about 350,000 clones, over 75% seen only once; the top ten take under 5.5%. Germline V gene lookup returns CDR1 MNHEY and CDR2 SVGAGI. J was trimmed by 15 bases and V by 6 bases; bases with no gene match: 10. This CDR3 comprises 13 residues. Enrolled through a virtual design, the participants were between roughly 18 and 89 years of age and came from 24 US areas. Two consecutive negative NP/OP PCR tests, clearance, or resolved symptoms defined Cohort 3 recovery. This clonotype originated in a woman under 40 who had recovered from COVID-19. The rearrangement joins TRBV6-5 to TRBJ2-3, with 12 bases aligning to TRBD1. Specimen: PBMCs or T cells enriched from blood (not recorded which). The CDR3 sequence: CASSPGTGGPNYF. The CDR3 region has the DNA TGTGCCAGCAGCCCCGGGACAGGGGGCCCCAATTATTTT.